One and the same sample provided the 21 T cell receptor beta chains below, sequenced in a study of T cell responses to AZD1222 COVID-19 vaccine. Assay: immunoSEQ multiplex PCR; the TCRdb copy retains only in-frame clones and omits some. The repertoire includes some 150,000 clones, around 90% of them detected once, and about 3.3% sits in the top ten. Sequencing used peripheral blood, obtained 28 days after the second AZD1222 dose. Receptors originate from an adult who received the AZD1222 COVID-19 vaccine.

V and J are TRBV3-1 (or the pseudogene TRBV3-2) and TRBJ2-6, with a tentative D call TRBD1 (5 bases). This CDR3 contains 18 residues. V was cut by 3 bases and J by 0 bases, with 15 bases left in between. The germline CDR1 and CDR2 sequences are LGHDT and YNNKEL (reference sequence). The CDR3 reads CASSHRQIPFSGANVLTF. CDR3 coding DNA: TGTGCCAGCAGCCACCGACAGATTCCCTTCTCTGGGGCCAACGTCCTGACTTTC.

This chain connects TRBV11-2 to TRBJ1-2; D gene unclear. The CDR3 totals 13 residues. Germline loops: CDR1 SGHAT, CDR2 FQNNGV. Trimming cost V 6 bases and J 2 bases, with 10 bases left between them. CDR3 amino acids: CASSPAVNYGYTF. The CDR3 coding sequence is TGTGCCAGCAGTCCGGCGGTCAACTATGGCTACACCTTC. Combining the CDR3 with reference TRBV11-2 and TRBJ1-2 gives the whole variable domain EAGVAQSPRYKIIEKRQSVAFWCNPISGHATLYWYQQILGQGPKLLIQFQNNGVVDDSQLPKDRFSAERLKGVDSTLKIQPAKLEDSAVYLCASSPAVNYGYTFGSGTRLTVV.

The sample holds a few counts of this clone. This chain joins TRBV7-8 and TRBJ2-1; 10 bases are a match to TRBD2. CDR1 is SGHVS and CDR2 is FQNEAQ in the germline V gene. The J segment lost 6 bases and the V segment lost 5 bases, leaving 10 bases of the junction unmatched. CDR3 size: 16 residues. The CDR3 sequence is CASSHLLAGSSNEQFF. The CDR3 nucleotides read TGTGCCAGCAGCCACCTACTAGCGGGAAGCTCCAATGAGCAGTTCTTC.

V and J are TRBV9 and TRBJ2-1, with 10 bases lining up with TRBD1. Germline V lookup: CDR1 SGDLS, CDR2 YYNGEE. J gave up 6 bases and V 2 bases, and 2 bases lay outside the gene matches. This CDR3 is 14 amino acids long. CDR3 coding DNA: TGTGCCAGCAGCGTTGGGACAGGGGTCAATGAGCAGTTCTTC. It encodes CASSVGTGVNEQFF.

The V call is TRBV2, the J call TRBJ2-1, with no clear D. Per the germline V gene, CDR1 is SNHLY and CDR2 is FYNNEI. This CDR3 spans 13 amino acids. V lost 1 base and J 5 bases, leaving 6 bases between the germline ends. DNA of the CDR3: TGTGCCAGCAGTGAAGTTGCTGACAATGAGCAGTTCTTC. Translation gives CASSEVADNEQFF.

The V gene is TRBV19, the J gene TRBJ2-5; 7 bases map to TRBD2. The V and J ends lost 7 bases and 3 bases, in that order; junction bases with no gene match: 8. CDR1 LNHDA and CDR2 SQIVND come from the germline V gene (reference sequence). The CDR3 has 14 amino acids. The CDR3 DNA is TGTGCCAGTACCCTGCGGGCGGGAGAAGAGACCCAGTACTTC. It specifies CASTLRAGEETQYF. Looking up the rest from reference TRBV19 and TRBJ2-5 gives the full variable domain: DGGITQSPKYLFRKEGQNVTLSCEQNLNHDAMYWYRQDPGQGLRLIYYSQIVNDFQKGDIAEGYSVSREKKESFPLTVTSAQKNPTAFYLCASTLRAGEETQYFGPGTRLLVL.

The gene calls are TRBV12-3 or TRBV12-4 and TRBJ2-1; no firm D call. V was trimmed by 0 bases and J by 4 bases, leaving 4 bases between them. This CDR3 is built from 13 residues. DNA for the CDR3: TGTGCCAGCAGTTTAGCGGCGTACAATGAGCAGTTCTTC. Translation: CASSLAAYNEQFF.

The genes are TRBV10-3 and TRBJ2-1; possible D gene TRBD2, 6 bases. This CDR3 spans 14 amino acids. The V gene's germline CDR1 is ENHRY and CDR2 SYGVKD. Trimming shortened V by 6 bases and J by 6 bases, and 15 bases separated the two germline ends. As DNA, the CDR3 is TGTGCCATCAGCCCGGGGGAACTTTTCAATGAGCAGTTCTTC. Protein: CAISPGELFNEQFF.

The chain recombines TRBV5-6 with TRBJ2-1; the match to TRBD2 covers 9 bases. Germline-derived CDR1 and CDR2 are SGHDT and YYEEEE. Unmatched junction bases numbered 5, after V lost 5 bases and J lost 8 bases. CDR3 length: 13 amino acids. The CDR3 protein is CASRGLADYEQFF. CDR3 DNA: TGTGCCAGCAGGGGACTAGCCGACTATGAGCAGTTCTTC.

V is TRBV9 and J is TRBJ2-2; 10 nucleotides align to TRBD2. CDR1 is SGDLS, CDR2 YYNGEE, per germline. CDR3 length: 16 amino acids. V shed 7 bases and J 7 bases; nucleotides not matched to a gene: 13. Here the CDR3 reads CASQRSLAGVDGELFF. The CDR3 nucleotides are TGTGCCAGCCAGAGGTCCCTAGCGGGAGTTGACGGGGAGCTGTTTTTT.

J is TRBJ1-2 and V is TRBV3-1 (or the pseudogene TRBV3-2), with a tentative D call TRBD1 (6 bases). Trimming removed 5 bases from V and 0 bases from J, with 13 bases in between. CDR1 and CDR2 (germline): LGHDT, YNNKEL (reference sequence). This CDR3 has 15 residues. The CDR3 nucleotides read TGTGCCAGCAGCGTCAGGACAGCCCCTAACTATGGCTACACCTTC. It translates to CASSVRTAPNYGYTF.

This chain links TRBV30 with TRBJ1-1; 8 positions agree with TRBD1. V lost 0 bases to trimming and J lost 11 bases; unmatched junction nucleotides: 11. Looked up from germline, CDR1 is GTSNPN and CDR2 is SVGIG (reference sequence). The CDR3 extends over 14 amino acids. The CDR3 DNA sequence: TGTGCCTGGAGTGTTGTAGGGACAGGCTCCGGGGCTTTCTTT. This encodes CAWSVVGTGSGAFF.

The chain is built from TRBV5-1 and TRBJ2-6; the D gene is possibly TRBD2 (6 bases). There are 20 residues in the CDR3. Trimming took 3 bases from V and 0 from J, leaving 22 bases between them. CDR1 SGHRS and CDR2 YFSETQ come from the germline V gene. The CDR3: CASSWDLVGDSLSGANVLTF. Here the CDR3 DNA reads TGCGCCAGCAGCTGGGACTTGGTGGGAGACAGCCTCTCTGGGGCCAACGTCCTGACTTTC.

This chain links TRBV20-1 with TRBJ1-6; tentatively, D is TRBD1 (5 bases). Germline V gene lookup returns CDR1 DFQATT and CDR2 SNEGSKA (reference sequence). The germline V and J ends were trimmed by 2 bases and 17 bases, with 13 bases remaining between them. The CDR3 extends over 11 amino acids. CDR3 residues: CSARKTGPIHF. For the CDR3, the DNA is TGCAGTGCTAGAAAAACAGGTCCTATCCACTTT.

The genes are TRBV6-1 and TRBJ2-3, with D hard to call. Trimming took off 3 bases at V and 3 bases at J, with 10 bases between the two ends. The CDR3 extends over 14 amino acids. Per germline, CDR1 MNHNS and CDR2 SASEGT. The CDR3 DNA sequence: TGTGCCAGCAGTGATCGGCCAGGTACAGATACGCAGTATTTT. Protein: CASSDRPGTDTQYF.

The genes are TRBV5-4 and TRBJ1-3; D unclear. The CDR3 loop spans 13 amino acids. CDR1 SGHNT and CDR2 YYREEE come from the germline V gene (reference sequence). Deletions cut 1 base from V and 4 bases from J, with 6 bases between. The CDR3 sequence is CASSLFGGNTIYF. As DNA, the CDR3 is TGTGCCAGCAGCTTGTTTGGCGGAAACACCATATATTTT.

V gene TRBV3-1 (or the pseudogene TRBV3-2) combines with J gene TRBJ1-4; D unresolved. V lost 4 bases, J lost 8 bases, and 11 bases lay in between. This CDR3 contains 13 residues. Germline CDR1 is LGHDT and CDR2 is YNNKEL (reference sequence). Written as DNA, the CDR3 is TGTGCCAGCAGCCCGTGGGCTGAGGAAAAACTGTTTTTT. Its translation is CASSPWAEEKLFF.

The chain uses TRBV30 and TRBJ1-1; D perhaps matches TRBD1 (5 bases). CDR1 is GTSNPN and CDR2 is SVGIG in the germline V gene (reference sequence). This CDR3 spans 17 amino acids. V lost 5 bases to trimming and J lost 4 bases, with 26 bases between them. CDR3 in DNA: TGTGCCTGGTCCTCCTGGGTGGGACCCACGAAAGCCACTGAAGCTTTCTTT. As protein: CAWSSWVGPTKATEAFF.

Here the CDR3 DNA reads TGTGCCAGCAGCTCGGCGGTGAGGACTGAAGCTTTCTTT. This sequence encodes CASSSAVRTEAFF. V and J are TRBV11-2 and TRBJ1-1; D not resolved. Germline V lookup: CDR1 SGHAT, CDR2 FQNNGV. There are 13 residues in the CDR3. V was trimmed by 4 bases and J by 5 bases, leaving 11 bases between them.

The rearrangement links TRBV24-1 to TRBJ1-2; 9 bases are shared with TRBD1. The CDR3 runs to 17 residues. Per the germline V gene, CDR1 is KGHDR and CDR2 is SFDVKD. V lost 4 bases and J lost 3; bases outside the gene matches: 11. The CDR3 here is CATSDSSGTGWHYGYTF. CDR3 nucleotides: TGTGCCACCAGTGACTCCTCCGGGACAGGGTGGCACTATGGCTACACCTTC.

The genes are TRBV4-1 and TRBJ1-2; 9 bases are a match to TRBD1. CDR3 length equals 17 residues. V lost 0 bases and J lost 2; bases outside the gene matches: 7. CDR1 and CDR2 from the germline V gene are MGHRA and YSYEKL. The CDR3 DNA follows: TGCGCCAGCAGCCAAGATACAGGGGGCTCTGCGAACTATGGCTACACCTTC. Encoded protein: CASSQDTGGSANYGYTF.